This T cell receptor (beta chain) originates from a study of T cell repertoires in cytomegalovirus infection. The CDR3 has 13 residues. The V gene lost 1 base and the J gene lost 4 bases, with 7 bases spanning the gap. CDR1 is SGHTA and CDR2 is FQGNSA in the germline V gene. TCRdb re-called the reads through MiXCR, storing one row per CDR3 protein. The sample has roughly 230,000 distinct CDR3 sequences; 9% to 15% are singletons. Study findings and constraints: Summed public TCR beta family frequency identified CMV carriers bearing the relevant HLA. HLA-C-restricted CMV clonotypes gave the most frequent clonotype in two of eight donors.

In this sample, this clonotype turned up many times. Its antigen remains unidentified. Sequences were obtained from PBMCs. The chain has TRBV7-2 and TRBJ1-1; D remains ambiguous. The sequence derives from a human donor in good health (CMV status not recorded). Some clones in this sample may be carry-over from other donors' samples. The CDR3 reads CASSLGQITEAFF. The CDR3 nucleotides are TGTGCCAGCAGCTTAGGGCAAATCACTGAAGCTTTCTTT.